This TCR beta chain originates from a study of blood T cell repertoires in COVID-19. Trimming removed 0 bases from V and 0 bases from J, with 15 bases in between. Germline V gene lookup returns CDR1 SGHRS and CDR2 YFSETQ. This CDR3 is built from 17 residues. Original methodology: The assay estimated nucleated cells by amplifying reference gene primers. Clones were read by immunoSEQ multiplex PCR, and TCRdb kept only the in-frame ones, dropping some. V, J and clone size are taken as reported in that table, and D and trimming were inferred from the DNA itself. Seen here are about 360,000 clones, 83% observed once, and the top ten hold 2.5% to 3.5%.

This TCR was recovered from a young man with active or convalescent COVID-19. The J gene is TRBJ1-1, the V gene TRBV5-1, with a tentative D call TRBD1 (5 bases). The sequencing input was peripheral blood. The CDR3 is CASSLGDTGGLNTEAFF. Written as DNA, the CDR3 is TGCGCCAGCAGCTTGGGCGACACTGGGGGGTTGAACACTGAAGCTTTCTTT.